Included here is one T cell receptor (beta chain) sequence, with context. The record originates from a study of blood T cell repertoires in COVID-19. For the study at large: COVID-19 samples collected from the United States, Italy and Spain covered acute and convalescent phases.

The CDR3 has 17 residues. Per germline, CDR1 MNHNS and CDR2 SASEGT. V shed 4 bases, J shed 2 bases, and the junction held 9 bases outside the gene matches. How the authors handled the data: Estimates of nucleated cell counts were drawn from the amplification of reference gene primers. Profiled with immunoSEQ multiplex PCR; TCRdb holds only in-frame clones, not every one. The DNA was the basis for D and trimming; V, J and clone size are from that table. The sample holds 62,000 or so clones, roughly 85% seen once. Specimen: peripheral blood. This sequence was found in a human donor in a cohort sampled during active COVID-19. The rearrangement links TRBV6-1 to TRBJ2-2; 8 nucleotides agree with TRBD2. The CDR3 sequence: CASSVSSGSFNTGELFF. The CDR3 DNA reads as TGTGCCAGCAGTGTATCTAGCGGGTCATTTAACACCGGGGAGCTGTTTTTT.